These 13 T cell receptor beta chains came from one sample sequenced in a study of T cell responses to AZD1222 COVID-19 vaccine (dated by TCRdb to about 2021). The sample's time point label, decoded: about 28 days (+/-7) after the second vaccine dose. Libraries were built with the immunoSEQ multiplex PCR assay. TCRdb's version of the immuneACCESS table is confined to in-frame rearrangements and falls short of the full clone set. An unresolved V gene accounts for under half of the shortfall where checked; the remainder is of unknown origin. The sample records under 200,000 clones, roughly 85% of which are singletons. The ten largest clones add up to over 1% of the sample. Sample: peripheral blood, taken 28 days after the second AZD1222 dose. The receptors were gathered from an adult who received the AZD1222 COVID-19 vaccine.

This chain connects TRBV12-5 to TRBJ2-3; the match to TRBD2 covers 14 bases. The germline V gene encodes CDR1 LGHNT and CDR2 FRNRAP. The CDR3 is 16 residues long. V lost 4 bases and J lost 5; bases outside the gene matches: 5. The CDR3 is CASGSSGTSGGDTQYF. The CDR3, as DNA: TGTGCTAGTGGTTCCTCCGGGACTAGCGGGGGAGATACGCAGTATTTT.

The V gene is TRBV2, the J gene TRBJ2-2, with 8 bases fitting TRBD2. Trimming removed 4 bases from V and 7 bases from J; junction bases left unmatched: 5. The CDR3 has 14 amino acids. Germline CDR1 and CDR2: SNHLY and FYNNEI. CDR3 in DNA: TGTGCCAGCAGTGCGGGGGGGCGGAGCGGGGAGCTGTTTTTT. Amino acids: CASSAGGRSGELFF.

V is TRBV6-5 and J is TRBJ1-1, with a possible D match to TRBD1 (5 bases). The length of the CDR3 is 15 residues. Trimming removed 4 bases at V and 1 base at J, with 13 bases between. Germline CDR1 is MNHEY and CDR2 is SVGAGI. CDR3 region: CASSSRTPWNTEAFF. CDR3 nucleotide sequence: TGTGCCAGCAGTTCCCGGACACCCTGGAACACTGAAGCTTTCTTT.

This clone was found a few times. This chain uses TRBV5-6 with TRBJ1-2, with a weak D call TRBD1 (5 bases). The germline V gene encodes CDR1 SGHDT and CDR2 YYEEEE. The V end lost 2 bases, the J end lost 6 bases, and 20 bases lay between the germline ends. This CDR3 contains 16 residues. CDR3 region: CASSFRLLQGVDGYTF. The CDR3 DNA sequence: TGTGCCAGCAGCTTCCGGCTTTTGCAGGGTGTAGATGGCTACACCTTC.

The chain joins TRBV2 to TRBJ1-1; D not certain. Trimming pared 2 bases from V and 4 bases from J, leaving 8 bases between. The CDR3 runs to 13 residues. CDR1 SNHLY and CDR2 FYNNEI come from the germline V gene. The DNA for the CDR3 is TGTGCCAGCAGTGAAACGACCGGCACTGAAGCTTTCTTT. Translating it yields CASSETTGTEAFF.

The rearrangement joins TRBV6-5 to TRBJ1-5; no clear D. The CDR3 extends over 15 amino acids. V was shortened by 0 bases and J by 6 bases, with 12 bases between the two germline ends. Germline V gene sequence: CDR1 MNHEY, CDR2 SVGAGI. In DNA, the CDR3 is TGTGCCAGCAGTTACTCGAGACTAAGCGGTCAGCCCCAGCATTTT. Translation gives CASSYSRLSGQPQHF.

The chain has TRBV10-3 and TRBJ2-5; D is undetermined. Trimming cost V 5 bases and J 4 bases, with 11 bases left between them. The germline V gene has CDR1 ENHRY and CDR2 SYGVKD. The CDR3 is made up of 13 amino acids. In DNA, the CDR3 is TGTGCCATCAGTTCCACCCTATTAGAGACCCAGTACTTC. Its translation is CAISSTLLETQYF.

The chain recombines TRBV6-5 with TRBJ1-1; the D is unclear. The CDR3 is 15 residues long. Germline CDR1 is MNHEY and CDR2 is SVGAGI. V lost 5 bases and J lost 1, with 14 bases in between. In nucleotides, the CDR3 is TGTGCCAGCAGTATCTTTTCTCGGGGGAACACTGAAGCTTTCTTT. Translation gives CASSIFSRGNTEAFF.

This clone showed up just once. The J gene is TRBJ2-3, the V gene TRBV20-1; 9 bases map to TRBD2. Germline-derived CDR1 and CDR2 are DFQATT and SNEGSKA (reference sequence). The J segment lost 2 bases and the V segment lost 3 bases, leaving 6 bases of the junction unmatched. The CDR3 spans 15 residues. The CDR3 loop reads CSASRRTSDTDTQYF. The CDR3 DNA is TGCAGTGCTAGTCGCCGGACTAGCGACACAGATACGCAGTATTTT.

The chain uses TRBV27 and TRBJ2-2, with D unclear. This CDR3 is built from 12 residues. Trimming removed 3 bases at V and 6 bases at J, with 5 bases between. CDR1 and CDR2 from the germline V gene are MNHEY and SMNVEV (reference sequence). CDR3 sequence: CASSFYSGELFF. The CDR3 DNA follows: TGTGCCAGCAGTTTCTACTCCGGGGAGCTGTTTTTT.

The chain is built from TRBV5-1 and TRBJ2-1; D is possibly TRBD2 (6 bases). The CDR3 loop spans 15 amino acids. V was clipped by 4 bases and J by 9 bases, with 20 bases between them. Germline V gives CDR1 SGHRS, CDR2 YFSETQ. The CDR3 reads CASSPWGDGLSEQFF. The CDR3 DNA reads as TGCGCCAGCAGCCCATGGGGGGACGGTCTAAGTGAGCAGTTCTTC.

The CDR3 nucleotides are TGTGCCAGCTGGGGGTTGGGCTCCCCGCCTCCCGCTGGAAACACCATATATTTT. Its protein is CASWGLGSPPPAGNTIYF. The rearrangement links TRBV7-9 to TRBJ1-3; tentative D call: TRBD1 (5 bases). V lost 8 bases, J lost 2 bases, and 25 bases lay in between. Germline lookup yields CDR1 SEHNR and CDR2 FQNEAQ (reference sequence). This CDR3 comprises 18 residues.

V gene TRBV7-2 combines with J gene TRBJ2-4; unclear D gene. Trimming took off 2 bases at V and 0 bases at J, with 11 bases between the two ends. The CDR3 is 16 amino acids. CDR1 is SGHTA and CDR2 is FQGNSA in the germline V gene. CDR3 nucleotides: TGTGCCAGCAGCTTACCCACAACTCTAGCCAAAAACATTCAGTACTTC. This codes for CASSLPTTLAKNIQYF.